This T cell receptor (beta chain) was identified in a study of T cell responses to AZD1222 COVID-19 vaccine. The study's findings and limits: Among the donors, most were white British and more were female, and clonal diversity was possibly underestimated. Dominant CD4 TCR responses targeted spike regions 160-218 and 743-854.

Repertoires were generated with immunoSEQ multiplex PCR, while TCRdb's copy carries only in-frame clones and drops some. The sample holds roughly 190,000 clones; 90% to 95% are singletons and the top ten take under 2%. Per germline, CDR1 MNHNY and CDR2 SVGAGI (reference sequence). After removal of 4 bases from V and 3 bases from J, the junction contained 7 bases not matched to a gene. The CDR3 runs to 16 residues. Details on this clone: The antigen remains undetermined.

V and J are TRBV6-6 and TRBJ1-5; 9 bases fit TRBD1. The sequences come from peripheral blood, collected 28 days after the second AZD1222 dose. This TCR was recovered from an adult who received the AZD1222 COVID-19 vaccine. DNA of the CDR3: TGTGCCAGCAGTTCTTTGGACAGGGGAAACAATCAGCCCCAGCATTTT. It codes for CASSSLDRGNNQPQHF.